This entry lists 15 T cell receptor beta chains sequenced from one sample in a study of radiation and T cells in renal cell carcinoma. Sequencing used immunoSEQ multiplex PCR; TCRdb keeps in-frame clones, though not all of them. The sample contains tens of thousands of clones, 80% of which appear only once. Indicated time point: blood 2 weeks post-SBRT. Treatment given: 15 Gy SBRT to primary tumor, nephrectomy 4 weeks later. The sequencing used blood, collected from a patient whose treatment included radiotherapy and nephrectomy. The receptors derive from a woman between 65 and 79 years old with renal cell carcinoma.

This clone has a single count. V usage is TRBV6-5 and J usage is TRBJ2-4; 7 nucleotides match TRBD2. CDR3 size: 12 residues. Germline V lookup: CDR1 MNHEY, CDR2 SVGAGI. V dropped 6 bases and J dropped 7; count of bases not matched to a gene: 3. For the CDR3, the DNA is TGTGCCAGCAGCGGGGGGTGGAACATTCAGTACTTC. Translating gives CASSGGWNIQYF.

J is TRBJ2-7 and V is TRBV2, with 12 bases matching TRBD2. The CDR3 spans 16 residues. Unmatched junction bases numbered 7, after V lost 7 bases and J lost 0 bases. CDR1 and CDR2 (germline): SNHLY, FYNNEI. The CDR3 DNA is TGTGCCAGCAAAAGAACTAGCGGGAGGCCCTCCTACGAGCAGTACTTC. This codes for CASKRTSGRPSYEQYF.

V usage is TRBV5-5 and J usage is TRBJ2-5, with D unclear. The CDR3 extends over 13 amino acids. V was clipped by 2 bases and J by 2 bases, with 7 bases between them. Germline lookup yields CDR1 SGHKS and CDR2 YYEKEE (reference sequence). The CDR3 DNA sequence: TGTGCCAGCAGCTTCTCCGGACAAGAGACCCAGTACTTC. Its translation is CASSFSGQETQYF.

This clone was seen a few times. V and J are TRBV7-9 and TRBJ1-2; 7 positions match TRBD1. V shed 1 base and J 2 bases; nucleotides not matched to a gene: 13. CDR1 and CDR2 (germline): SEHNR, FQNEAQ (reference sequence). The CDR3 length is 18 residues. This CDR3 reads CASSLGIRDRDLNYGYTF. CDR3 nucleotide sequence: TGTGCCAGCAGCTTAGGAATCCGAGACAGGGATTTGAACTATGGCTACACCTTC.

V usage is TRBV2 and J usage is TRBJ1-3; D not resolved. Deletions cut 1 base from V and 1 base from J, with 8 bases between. This CDR3 spans 15 amino acids. In germline, CDR1 is SNHLY, CDR2 FYNNEI. CDR3 coding DNA: TGTGCCAGCAGTGAAGTGTGGGGTTCTGGAAACACCATATATTTT. It is translated as CASSEVWGSGNTIYF.

This clone is a singleton in its sample. The chain carries TRBV9 and TRBJ2-1, with 10 bases identical to TRBD2. Germline CDR1 SGDLS, CDR2 YYNGEE. There are 16 residues in the CDR3. Trimming took 8 bases from V and 5 from J; bases not matched to a gene: 13. Written as DNA, the CDR3 is TGTGCCAGATACTGGGGGCTAGCGGGGGCCAACAATGAGCAGTTCTTC. Residues: CARYWGLAGANNEQFF. The entire variable domain, with the rest obtained from reference TRBV9 and TRBJ2-1, is as follows: DSGVTQTPKHLITATGQRVTLRCSPRSGDLSVYWYQQSLDQGLQFLIQYYNGEERAKGNILERFSAQQFPDLHSELNLSSLELGDSALYFCARYWGLAGANNEQFFGPGTRLTVL.

The V call is TRBV15, the J call TRBJ1-1; the D is unclear. The V gene lost 8 bases and the J gene lost 1 base, with 26 bases spanning the gap. Germline CDR1 reads LNHNV; CDR2 reads YYDKDF (reference sequence). CDR3 size: 18 residues. The CDR3 bases are TGTGCCACCCGCAATTTAGAGCATCGGGCAGAGCCGAACACTGAAGCTTTCTTT. Residues: CATRNLEHRAEPNTEAFF. Drawing the rest from reference TRBV15 and TRBJ1-1, the complete variable domain is DAMVIQNPRYQVTQFGKPVTLSCSQTLNHNVMYWYQQKSSQAPKLLFHYYDKDFNNEADTPDNFQSRRPNTSFCFLDIRSPGLGDTAMYLCATRNLEHRAEPNTEAFFGQGTRLTVV.

This clone has more than one count but fewer than ten. The chain joins TRBV5-1 to TRBJ2-2; 7 nucleotides align to TRBD2. J lost 0 bases, V lost 6 bases, and 5 bases had no gene match. Per germline, CDR1 SGHRS and CDR2 YFSETQ. The CDR3 covers 15 residues. CDR3 region: CASKREGANTGELFF. Here the CDR3 DNA reads TGCGCCAGCAAGAGGGAGGGAGCGAACACCGGGGAGCTGTTTTTT.

This clone was counted a single time. The chain links TRBV6-1 to TRBJ2-5, with TRBD2 identical over 12 bases. This CDR3 is 15 amino acids long. V was clipped by 6 bases and J by 5 bases; unmatched bases: 7. Germline CDR1 is MNHNS and CDR2 is SASEGT. Written as DNA, the CDR3 is TGTGCCAGCAGCCAACTAGCGGGAGGCAGTGAGACCCAGTACTTC. Translation gives CASSQLAGGSETQYF.

This chain connects TRBV2 to TRBJ2-3, with 13 nucleotides matching TRBD2. CDR1 is SNHLY, CDR2 FYNNEI, per germline. CDR3 length: 20 amino acids. The junction had 16 bases not matched to a gene; V was cut back by 7 bases and J by 0 bases. The CDR3 nucleotides read TGTGCCAGCACCAAAGATCGAAGGGGACTAGCGGGGACGAGCACAGATACGCAGTATTTT. It translates to CASTKDRRGLAGTSTDTQYF.

This sequence joins TRBV7-3 and TRBJ2-3; D perhaps matches TRBD2 (5 bases). CDR1 SGHTA and CDR2 FQGTGA come from the germline V gene. The CDR3 consists of 17 residues. Between the trimmed V and J ends, which lost 1 base and 2 bases, there was a span of 16 bases. The CDR3 DNA reads as TGTGCCAGCAGCTTAATGCCTAGCAGTGAATCCACAGATACGCAGTATTTT. As protein: CASSLMPSSESTDTQYF. The full variable domain, in which reference TRBV7-3 and TRBJ2-3 provide the parts outside the CDR3, is GAGVSQTPSNKVTEKGKYVELRCDPISGHTALYWYRQSLGQGPEFLIYFQGTGAADDSGLPNDRFFAVRPEGSVSTLKIQRTERGDSAVYLCASSLMPSSESTDTQYFGPGTRLTVL.

The rearrangement joins TRBV21-1 to TRBJ2-7. TRBV21-1 is assigned pseudogene status. There are 16 residues in the CDR3. The CDR3 DNA is TGTGCCAGCAGCAAGGGTTGTAGGGCCTCCTCCTACGAGCAGTACTTC. This translates into CASSKGCRASSYEQYF.

The V and J genes are TRBV29-1 and TRBJ2-1; 7 positions agree with TRBD2. This CDR3 has 15 amino acids. Germline values: CDR1 SQVTM, CDR2 ANQGSEA. After removal of 3 bases from V and 7 bases from J, the junction contained 12 bases not matched to a gene. The CDR3 spells CSVDGSGLDLNEQFF. Written as DNA, the CDR3 is TGCAGCGTTGATGGGTCTGGACTAGACTTGAATGAGCAGTTCTTC.

The chain's CDR3 is CASTGVSTYEQYF. In nucleotides, the CDR3 is TGTGCCAGCACTGGGGTCAGCACCTACGAGCAGTACTTC. The chain links TRBV6-1 to TRBJ2-7; D is ambiguous. Trimming cost V 7 bases and J 2 bases, with 12 bases left between them. From germline, CDR1 is MNHNS and CDR2 SASEGT. The CDR3 length is 13 residues.

The chain carries TRBV5-6 and TRBJ1-1, with D maybe TRBD1 (5 bases). V was pared by 4 bases and J by 2 bases, with 27 bases between. The CDR3 is 19 amino acids. The germline CDR1 and CDR2 sequences are SGHDT and YYEEEE. CDR3: CASSPLIPSSGSDNTEAFF. The DNA for the CDR3 is TGTGCCAGCAGCCCACTCATACCGAGTTCAGGGAGTGATAACACTGAAGCTTTCTTT.